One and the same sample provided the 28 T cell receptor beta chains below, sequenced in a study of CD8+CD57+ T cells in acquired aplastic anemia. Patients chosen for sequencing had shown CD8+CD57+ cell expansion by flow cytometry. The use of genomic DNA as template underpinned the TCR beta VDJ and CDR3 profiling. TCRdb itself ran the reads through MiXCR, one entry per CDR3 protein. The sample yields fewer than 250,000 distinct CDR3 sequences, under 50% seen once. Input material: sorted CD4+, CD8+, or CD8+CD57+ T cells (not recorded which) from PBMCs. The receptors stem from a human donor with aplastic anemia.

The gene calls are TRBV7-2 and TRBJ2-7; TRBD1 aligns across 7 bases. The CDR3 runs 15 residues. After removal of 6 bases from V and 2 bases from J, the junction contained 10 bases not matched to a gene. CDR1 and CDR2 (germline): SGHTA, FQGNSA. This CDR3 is CASSYFGDSTYEQYF. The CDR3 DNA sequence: TGTGCCAGCAGTTATTTTGGGGACAGCACCTACGAGCAGTACTTC.

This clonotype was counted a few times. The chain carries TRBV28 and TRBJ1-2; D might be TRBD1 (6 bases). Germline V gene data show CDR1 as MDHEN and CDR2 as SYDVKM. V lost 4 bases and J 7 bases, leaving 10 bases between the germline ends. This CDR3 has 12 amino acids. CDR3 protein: CASSSQGSGYTF. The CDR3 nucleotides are TGTGCCAGCAGTTCCCAGGGGTCTGGCTACACCTTC.

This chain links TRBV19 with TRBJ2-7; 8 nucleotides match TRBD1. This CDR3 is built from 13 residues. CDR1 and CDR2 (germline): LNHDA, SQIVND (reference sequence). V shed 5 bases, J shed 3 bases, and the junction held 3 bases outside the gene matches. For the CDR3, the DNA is TGTGCCAGTAGTGCCACAGGGGGCTACGAGCAGTACTTC. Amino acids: CASSATGGYEQYF.

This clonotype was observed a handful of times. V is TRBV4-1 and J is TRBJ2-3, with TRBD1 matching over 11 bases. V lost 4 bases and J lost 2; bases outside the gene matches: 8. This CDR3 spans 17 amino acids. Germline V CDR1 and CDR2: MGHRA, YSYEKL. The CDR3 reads CASSLQPGQGVTDTQYF. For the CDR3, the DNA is TGCGCCAGCAGCCTTCAGCCGGGACAGGGGGTCACAGATACGCAGTATTTT.

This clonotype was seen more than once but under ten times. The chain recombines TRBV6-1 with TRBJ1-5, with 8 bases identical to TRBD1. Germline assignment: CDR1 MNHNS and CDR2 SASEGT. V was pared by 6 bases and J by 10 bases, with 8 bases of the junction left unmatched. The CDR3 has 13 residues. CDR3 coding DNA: TGTGCCAGCAGGACAGGGGCCCCTCTACCCCAGCATTTT. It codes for CASRTGAPLPQHF.

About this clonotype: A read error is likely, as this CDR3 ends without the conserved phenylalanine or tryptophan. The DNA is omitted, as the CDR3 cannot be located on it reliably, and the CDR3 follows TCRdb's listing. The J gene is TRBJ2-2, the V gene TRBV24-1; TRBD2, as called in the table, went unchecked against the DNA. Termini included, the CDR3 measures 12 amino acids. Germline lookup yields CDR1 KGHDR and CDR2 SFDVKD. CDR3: CATIRITSGAEI.

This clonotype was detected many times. CDR3 coding DNA: TGTGCCAGCAGCTTGGGGGGCTCGCAGTGGAATCAGCCCCAGCATTTT. Its protein product is CASSLGGSQWNQPQHF. This chain links TRBV7-9 with TRBJ1-5; D might be TRBD1 (6 bases). The CDR3 length is 16 residues. Germline V gene lookup returns CDR1 SEHNR and CDR2 FQNEAQ (reference sequence). Trimming took off 3 bases at V and 4 bases at J, with 16 bases between the two ends.

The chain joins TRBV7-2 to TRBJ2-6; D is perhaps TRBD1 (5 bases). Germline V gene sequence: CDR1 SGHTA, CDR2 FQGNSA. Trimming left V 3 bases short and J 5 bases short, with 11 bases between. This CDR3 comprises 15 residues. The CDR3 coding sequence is TGTGCCAGCAGCTTGGGTGGGGCGAGGGCCAACGTCCTGACTTTC. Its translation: CASSLGGARANVLTF.

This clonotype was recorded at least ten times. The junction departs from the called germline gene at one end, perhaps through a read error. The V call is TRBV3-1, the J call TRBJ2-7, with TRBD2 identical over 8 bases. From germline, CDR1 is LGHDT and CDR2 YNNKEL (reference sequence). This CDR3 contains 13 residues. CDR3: CASSQVRSQTSGF. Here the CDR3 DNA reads TGTGCCAGCAGCCAAGTCAGGTCGCAAACTAGCGGTTTC.

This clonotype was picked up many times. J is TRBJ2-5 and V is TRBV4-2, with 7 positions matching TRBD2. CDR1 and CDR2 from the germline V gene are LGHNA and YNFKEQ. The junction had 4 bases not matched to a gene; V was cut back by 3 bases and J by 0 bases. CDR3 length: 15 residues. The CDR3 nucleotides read TGTGCCAGCAGCCATCACCTAGCGGACCAAGAGACCCAGTACTTC. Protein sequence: CASSHHLADQETQYF.

The CDR3 is CATSTTSGLEETQYF. CDR3 nucleotides: TGTGCCACCAGTACGACTAGCGGATTAGAAGAGACCCAGTACTTC. V usage is TRBV15 and J usage is TRBJ2-5, with 9 positions matching TRBD2. With 6 bases clipped from V and 3 bases from J, the junction kept 8 bases outside the gene matches. Germline V gene sequence: CDR1 LNHNV, CDR2 YYDKDF (reference sequence). The CDR3 runs to 15 residues.

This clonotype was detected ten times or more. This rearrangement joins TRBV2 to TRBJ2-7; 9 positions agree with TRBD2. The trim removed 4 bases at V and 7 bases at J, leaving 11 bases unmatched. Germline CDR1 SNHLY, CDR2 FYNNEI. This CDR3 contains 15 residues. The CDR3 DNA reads TGTGCCAGCAGTGGTCTCGCGGGGGGGCCTGGGGAGCAGTACTTC. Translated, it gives CASSGLAGGPGEQYF. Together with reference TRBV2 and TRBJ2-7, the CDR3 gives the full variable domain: EPEVTQTPSHQVTQMGQEVILRCVPISNHLYFYWYRQILGQKVEFLVSFYNNEISEKSEIFDDQFSVERPDGSNFTLKIRSTKLEDSAMYFCASSGLAGGPGEQYFGPGTRLTVT.

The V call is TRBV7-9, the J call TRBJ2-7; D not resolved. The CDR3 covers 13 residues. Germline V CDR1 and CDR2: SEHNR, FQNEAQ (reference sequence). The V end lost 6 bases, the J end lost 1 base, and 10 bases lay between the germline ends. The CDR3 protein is CASRGGGSYEQYF. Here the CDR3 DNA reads TGTGCCAGCAGAGGCGGTGGGTCCTACGAGCAGTACTTC.

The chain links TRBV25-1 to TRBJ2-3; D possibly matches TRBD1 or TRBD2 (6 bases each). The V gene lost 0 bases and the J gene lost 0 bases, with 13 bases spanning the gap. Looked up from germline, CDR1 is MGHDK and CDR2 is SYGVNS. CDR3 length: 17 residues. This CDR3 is CASSEYGGRPSTDTQYF. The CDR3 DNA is TGTGCCAGCAGTGAATATGGGGGGCGGCCTAGCACAGATACGCAGTATTTT. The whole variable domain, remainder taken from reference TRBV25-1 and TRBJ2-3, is EADIYQTPRYLVIGTGKKITLECSQTMGHDKMYWYQQDPGMELHLIHYSYGVNSTEKGDLSSESTVSRIRTEHFPLTLESARPSHTSQYLCASSEYGGRPSTDTQYFGPGTRLTVL.

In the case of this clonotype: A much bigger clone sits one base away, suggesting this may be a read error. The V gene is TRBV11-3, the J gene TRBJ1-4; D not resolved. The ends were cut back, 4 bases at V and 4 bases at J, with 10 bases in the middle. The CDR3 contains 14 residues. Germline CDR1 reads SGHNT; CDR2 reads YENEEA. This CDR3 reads CASSSGTYNEKLFF. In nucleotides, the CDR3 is TGTGCCAGCAGCTCGGGCACCTATAATGAAAAACTGTTTTTT.

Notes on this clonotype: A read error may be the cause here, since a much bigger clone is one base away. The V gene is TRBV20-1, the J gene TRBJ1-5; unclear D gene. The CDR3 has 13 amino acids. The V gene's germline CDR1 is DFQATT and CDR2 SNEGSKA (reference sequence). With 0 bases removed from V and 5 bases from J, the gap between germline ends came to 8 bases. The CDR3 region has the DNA TGCAGTGCTAGAGAACACCTCGATCAGCCCCAGCATTTT. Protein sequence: CSAREHLDQPQHF.

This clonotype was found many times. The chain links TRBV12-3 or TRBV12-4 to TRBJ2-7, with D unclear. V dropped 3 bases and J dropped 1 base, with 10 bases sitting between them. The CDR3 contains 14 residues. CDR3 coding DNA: TGTGCCAGCAGTTTTTTACAAGGGTCCTACGAGCAGTACTTC. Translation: CASSFLQGSYEQYF.

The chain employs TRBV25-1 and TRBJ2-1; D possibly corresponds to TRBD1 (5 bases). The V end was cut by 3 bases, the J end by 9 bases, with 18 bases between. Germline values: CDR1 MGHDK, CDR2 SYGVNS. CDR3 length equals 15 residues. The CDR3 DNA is TGTGCCAGCAGTGACGGTGCCCAGGGTGGGATTGAGCAGTTCTTC. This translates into CASSDGAQGGIEQFF.

The CDR3 nucleotides read TGTGCCAGCAGCCAACCGGGACAGGGGGTCGACGAGCAGTACTTC. Translation gives CASSQPGQGVDEQYF. The J gene is TRBJ2-7, the V gene TRBV7-9; 11 positions agree with TRBD1. The germline V gene has CDR1 SEHNR and CDR2 FQNEAQ (reference sequence). Losses at the gene ends were 5 bases for V and 5 bases for J; bases not matched to a gene: 8. CDR3 length: 15 amino acids.

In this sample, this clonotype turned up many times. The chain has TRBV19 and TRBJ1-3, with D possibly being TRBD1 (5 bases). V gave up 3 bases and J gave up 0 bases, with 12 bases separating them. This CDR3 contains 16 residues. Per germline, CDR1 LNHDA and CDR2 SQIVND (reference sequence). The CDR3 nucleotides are TGTGCCAGTAGTATTCTCCGGGACGACTCTGGAAACACCATATATTTT. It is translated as CASSILRDDSGNTIYF.

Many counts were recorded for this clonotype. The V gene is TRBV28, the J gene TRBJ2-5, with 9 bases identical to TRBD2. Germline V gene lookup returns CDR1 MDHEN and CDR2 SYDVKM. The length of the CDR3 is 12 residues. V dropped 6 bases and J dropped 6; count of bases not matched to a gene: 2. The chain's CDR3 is CASSLAGKTQYF. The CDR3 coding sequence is TGTGCCAGCAGCCTAGCGGGAAAGACCCAGTACTTC.

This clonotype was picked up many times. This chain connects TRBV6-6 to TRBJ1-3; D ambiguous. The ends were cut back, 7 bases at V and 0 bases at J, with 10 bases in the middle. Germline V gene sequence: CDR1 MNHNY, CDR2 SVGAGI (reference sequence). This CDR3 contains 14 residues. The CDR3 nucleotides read TGTGCCAGCAAGCCAGGAAGCTCTGGAAACACCATATATTTT. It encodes CASKPGSSGNTIYF.

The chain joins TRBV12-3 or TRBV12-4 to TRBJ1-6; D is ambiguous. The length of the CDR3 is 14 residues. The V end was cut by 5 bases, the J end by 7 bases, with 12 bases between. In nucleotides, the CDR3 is TGTGCCAGCAGTCCGGGAAGAGAGAATTCACCCCTCCACTTT. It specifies CASSPGRENSPLHF.

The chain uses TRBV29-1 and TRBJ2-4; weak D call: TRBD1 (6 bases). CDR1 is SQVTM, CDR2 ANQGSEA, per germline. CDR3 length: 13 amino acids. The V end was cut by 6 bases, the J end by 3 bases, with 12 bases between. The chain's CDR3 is CSVVRDNKNIQYF. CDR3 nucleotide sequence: TGCAGCGTCGTCCGGGACAACAAAAACATTCAGTACTTC.

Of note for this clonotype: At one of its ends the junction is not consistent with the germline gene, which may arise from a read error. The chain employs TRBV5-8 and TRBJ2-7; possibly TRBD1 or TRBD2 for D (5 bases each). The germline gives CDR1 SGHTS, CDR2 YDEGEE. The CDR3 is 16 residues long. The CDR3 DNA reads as TGCGCCAGCAGCCAGTACGGGACCGACATGACCTACGAGCAGTACTTC. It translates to CASSQYGTDMTYEQYF.

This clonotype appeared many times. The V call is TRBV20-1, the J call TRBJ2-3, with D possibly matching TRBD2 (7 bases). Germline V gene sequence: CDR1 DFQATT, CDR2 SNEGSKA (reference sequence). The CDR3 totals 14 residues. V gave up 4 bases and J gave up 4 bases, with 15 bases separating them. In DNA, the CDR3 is TGCAGTGCTACTATCGGGGGGCCCGCAGATACGCAGTATTTT. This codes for CSATIGGPADTQYF.

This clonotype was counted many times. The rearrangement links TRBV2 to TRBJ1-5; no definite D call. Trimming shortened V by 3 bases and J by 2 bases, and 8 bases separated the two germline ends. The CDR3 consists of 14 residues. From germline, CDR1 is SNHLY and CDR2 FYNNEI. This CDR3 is CASSEAGGNQPQHF. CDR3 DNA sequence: TGTGCCAGCAGTGAGGCAGGCGGCAATCAGCCCCAGCATTTT.

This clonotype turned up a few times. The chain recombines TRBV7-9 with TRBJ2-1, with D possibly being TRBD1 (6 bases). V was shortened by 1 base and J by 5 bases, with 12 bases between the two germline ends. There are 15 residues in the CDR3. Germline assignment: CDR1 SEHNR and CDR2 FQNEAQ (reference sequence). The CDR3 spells CASSLGRTENNEQFF. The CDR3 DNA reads TGTGCCAGCAGCTTAGGTCGGACAGAAAACAATGAGCAGTTCTTC.